Sequencing of this T cell receptor (beta chain) was carried out in a study of cytomegalovirus exposure and HLA in healthy donors. Study overall: One earlier analysis, a look at roughly 170 million T cells, found fewer than 140 million unique TCR beta sequences.

Researchers ran the PCR with 60 Vbeta and 13 Jbeta primers. Using immunoSEQ multiplex PCR, the repertoire was profiled, and TCRdb retains in-frame clones only, with some absent. The table includes over 150,000 clones, roughly four fifths detected once. CDR3 length equals 14 residues. The germline gives CDR1 SGHAT, CDR2 FQNNGV. V gave up 3 bases and J gave up 4 bases, with 12 bases separating them. The sample consisted of PBMCs. This receptor was identified in a woman in her fifties or sixties in good health and CMV-seronegative. The J gene is TRBJ1-1, the V gene TRBV11-2, with D possibly TRBD1 on 6 matching bases. The CDR3 nucleotides read TGTGCCAGCAGCTTTACAGGGATCGGCACTGAAGCTTTCTTT. Protein sequence: CASSFTGIGTEAFF.